These 26 T cell receptor beta chains share one sample of origin, sequenced in a study of blood T cell repertoires in COVID-19. Assay: immunoSEQ multiplex PCR; the TCRdb copy retains only in-frame clones and omits some. The sample has about 140,000 clones; roughly 88% are singletons. The sequenced material came from peripheral blood. All receptors come from a man aged 55 to 70 with active or convalescent COVID-19.

V is TRBV5-4 and J is TRBJ2-7; 11 positions agree with TRBD1. The junction had 6 bases not matched to a gene; V was cut back by 4 bases and J by 3 bases. The CDR3 totals 15 residues. Per the germline V gene, CDR1 is SGHNT and CDR2 is YYREEE (reference sequence). The CDR3: CASSPIGTGGYEQYF. In DNA form, the CDR3 reads TGTGCCAGCAGCCCTATCGGGACAGGGGGCTACGAGCAGTACTTC.

This clone was observed once. The rearrangement uses TRBV12-3 or TRBV12-4 and TRBJ2-5; D not certain. The CDR3 is 12 amino acids. V lost 7 bases and J lost 6, with 12 bases in between. Here the CDR3 reads CASTSQVKTQYF. CDR3 in DNA: TGTGCCAGCACATCCCAGGTGAAGACCCAGTACTTC.

The genes are TRBV7-9 and TRBJ2-5, with 8 bases identical to TRBD2. V shed 7 bases and J 1 base; nucleotides not matched to a gene: 8. The V gene's germline CDR1 is SEHNR and CDR2 FQNEAQ (reference sequence). CDR3 size: 15 residues. CDR3 amino acids: CASTPGGQRQETQYF. In DNA, the CDR3 is TGTGCCAGCACCCCGGGGGGGCAGCGCCAAGAGACCCAGTACTTC.

The V call is TRBV18, the J call TRBJ2-7; D might be TRBD1 (6 bases). Trimming removed 6 bases at V and 6 bases at J, with 12 bases between. This CDR3 spans 12 amino acids. Germline values: CDR1 KGHSH, CDR2 LQKENI. The CDR3 region is CASSPTGPEQYF. The DNA of the CDR3 is TGTGCCAGCTCTCCCACAGGGCCCGAGCAGTACTTC.

The chain combines TRBV14 with TRBJ2-1, with 8 nucleotides matching TRBD1. CDR3 length: 15 residues. V lost 6 bases, J lost 2 bases, and 6 bases stayed unmatched. CDR1 is SGHDN, CDR2 FVKESK, per germline. As DNA, the CDR3 is TGTGCCAGCAGACGAGCAGGGGGCCCCTACAATGAGCAGTTCTTC. Translating it yields CASRRAGGPYNEQFF.

With respect to this clone: Other DNA variants within this sample encode the same CDR3. The chain carries TRBV18 and TRBJ1-2; tentatively, D is TRBD1 (5 bases). Trimming pared 3 bases from V and 1 base from J, leaving 6 bases between. Germline CDR1 KGHSH, CDR2 LQKENI. The CDR3 sequence is 13 residues long. The CDR3 is CASSPDSNYGYTF. For the CDR3, the DNA is TGTGCCAGCTCACCTGACAGTAACTATGGCTACACCTTC.

The V gene is TRBV6-6, the J gene TRBJ1-4; 9 nucleotides agree with TRBD1. The CDR3 has 14 amino acids. Germline V CDR1 and CDR2: MNHNY, SVGAGI (reference sequence). V lost 5 bases, J lost 7 bases, and 5 bases stayed unmatched. The CDR3 loop is CASSATGGGEKLFF. DNA of the CDR3: TGTGCCAGCAGTGCTACAGGGGGCGGTGAAAAACTGTTTTTT.

V is TRBV20-1 and J is TRBJ2-3; maybe TRBD2 (5 bases). Germline loops: CDR1 DFQATT, CDR2 SNEGSKA (reference sequence). The CDR3 has 10 amino acids. V dropped 6 bases and J dropped 9 bases, with 10 bases sitting between them. The CDR3 here is CSATRRTQYF. Written as DNA, the CDR3 is TGCAGTGCAACTAGAAGAACGCAGTATTTT.

CDR3 residues: CASSPPRGRQGTGELFF. CDR3 sequence (DNA): TGTGCCAGCAGCCCTCCCAGGGGGCGACAGGGAACCGGGGAGCTGTTTTTT. V usage is TRBV28 and J usage is TRBJ2-2, with 8 bases that match TRBD1. In germline, CDR1 is MDHEN, CDR2 SYDVKM. V trimming: 6 bases; J trimming: 5 bases; junction bases outside the gene matches: 14. The CDR3 has 17 amino acids.

The chain links TRBV18 to TRBJ1-1; tentatively, D is TRBD1 (5 bases). This CDR3 is 13 amino acids long. The V gene's germline CDR1 is KGHSH and CDR2 LQKENI. Deletions cut 2 bases from V and 2 bases from J, with 6 bases between. CDR3: CASSPGANTEAFF. The DNA of the CDR3 is TGTGCCAGCTCACCAGGGGCCAACACTGAAGCTTTCTTT.

V is TRBV19 and J is TRBJ1-1; the D is unclear. The CDR3 runs to 13 residues. CDR1 is LNHDA, CDR2 SQIVND, per germline (reference sequence). V was pared by 10 bases and J by 8 bases, with 20 bases between. The CDR3 DNA follows: TGTGCCACTCGAACCGAGGTAGGTACCGAAGCTTTCTTT. Encoded protein: CATRTEVGTEAFF.

This chain connects TRBV10-3 to TRBJ2-5; possible D gene TRBD2, 5 bases. The CDR3 consists of 15 residues. Per the germline V gene, CDR1 is ENHRY and CDR2 is SYGVKD. Deletions cut 2 bases from V and 5 bases from J, with 15 bases between. The CDR3 DNA sequence: TGTGCCATCAGTGAGCCCCGACTGAGGGCGGAGACCCAGTACTTC. Its translation is CAISEPRLRAETQYF.

V usage is TRBV6-5 and J usage is TRBJ2-1; 11 bases line up with TRBD2. V gave up 6 bases and J gave up 5 bases; unmatched junction bases: 3. The length of the CDR3 is 14 residues. Germline V CDR1 and CDR2: MNHEY, SVGAGI. The DNA for the CDR3 is TGTGCCAGCAGCCCGGGACTAGCGGACAATGAGCAGTTCTTC. Its translation: CASSPGLADNEQFF.

The chain carries TRBV19 and TRBJ1-2, with a weak D call TRBD1 (5 bases). The CDR3 consists of 12 residues. The germline V gene has CDR1 LNHDA and CDR2 SQIVND (reference sequence). Trimming stripped 7 bases from V and 8 bases from J, with 14 bases between. The CDR3, as DNA: TGTGCCAGTAAAACCAGGGTGGAAGGCTACACCTTC. It codes for CASKTRVEGYTF.

The chain links TRBV30 to TRBJ1-6; tentatively, D is TRBD1 (5 bases). The germline V and J ends were trimmed by 5 bases and 5 bases, with 10 bases remaining between them. The length of the CDR3 is 13 residues. Germline V gene lookup returns CDR1 GTSNPN and CDR2 SVGIG (reference sequence). In nucleotides, the CDR3 is TGTGCCTGGGGGACTGCCAATAATTCACCCCTCCACTTT. This encodes CAWGTANNSPLHF.

The chain combines TRBV6-2 or TRBV6-3 with TRBJ1-5; 9 nucleotides match TRBD1. Trimming at V came to 5 bases and at J to 0 bases, leaving 5 bases not matched to a gene. The V gene's germline CDR1 is MNHEY and CDR2 SVGEGT. CDR3 size: 16 residues. This CDR3 is CASSPWTGVSNQPQHF. CDR3 DNA: TGTGCCAGCAGTCCCTGGACAGGGGTTAGCAATCAGCCCCAGCATTTT.

The chain carries TRBV20-1 and TRBJ2-7; D gene uncertain. The CDR3 length is 11 residues. Per the germline V gene, CDR1 is DFQATT and CDR2 is SNEGSKA (reference sequence). V gave up 3 bases and J gave up 3 bases, with 6 bases separating them. The CDR3 DNA reads as TGCAGTGCTAGTGCCCTCTACGAGCAGTACTTC. This gives the protein CSASALYEQYF.

V usage is TRBV19 and J usage is TRBJ2-2, with 8 bases fitting TRBD2. Germline V gene sequence: CDR1 LNHDA, CDR2 SQIVND (reference sequence). Unmatched junction bases numbered 8, after V lost 7 bases and J lost 4 bases. The CDR3 sequence is 15 residues long. The chain's CDR3 is CASKWAAGGTGELFF. CDR3 coding DNA: TGTGCCAGTAAATGGGCCGCGGGAGGCACCGGGGAGCTGTTTTTT.

The chain links TRBV18 to TRBJ1-6; 7 bases are a match to TRBD1. Germline V CDR1 and CDR2: KGHSH, LQKENI. V lost 5 bases, J lost 5 bases, and 3 bases stayed unmatched. This CDR3 contains 14 residues. CDR3 in amino acids: CASSSDRHNSPLHF. As DNA, the CDR3 is TGTGCCAGCTCATCGGACAGGCATAATTCACCCCTCCACTTT.

This clone was counted between two and nine times. V is TRBV5-6 and J is TRBJ2-7; D ambiguous. The length of the CDR3 is 13 residues. Per germline, CDR1 SGHDT and CDR2 YYEEEE. Trimming took off 3 bases at V and 5 bases at J, with 12 bases between the two ends. The CDR3 sequence: CASSWRFSNEQYF. CDR3 nucleotide sequence: TGTGCCAGCAGCTGGCGGTTTAGCAACGAGCAGTACTTC. The full variable domain, with the rest looked up from reference TRBV5-6 and TRBJ2-7, is DAGVTQSPTHLIKTRGQQVTLRCSPKSGHDTVSWYQQALGQGPQFIFQYYEEEERQRGNFPDRFSGHQFPNYSSELNVNALLLGDSALYLCASSWRFSNEQYFGPGTRLTVT.

The CDR3 coding sequence is TGTGCCAGTAGTATTAGTGACAGGCGGCAGTTCTTC. It codes for CASSISDRRQFF. The V call is TRBV19, the J call TRBJ2-1, with D perhaps matching TRBD1 (6 bases). CDR1 and CDR2 from the germline V gene are LNHDA and SQIVND (reference sequence). V was shortened by 3 bases and J by 12 bases, with 12 bases between the two germline ends. The CDR3 length is 12 residues.

This rearrangement joins TRBV2 to TRBJ2-5; 8 bases fit TRBD1. Germline V lookup: CDR1 SNHLY, CDR2 FYNNEI. The CDR3 spans 13 residues. V shed 7 bases, J shed 5 bases, and the junction held 6 bases outside the gene matches. The CDR3 bases are TGTGCCAGCAAGGCAGGGGGCGCGGAGACCCAGTACTTC. It is translated as CASKAGGAETQYF.

The CDR3 reads CASSRTGQSNQPQHF. The CDR3 DNA sequence: TGTGCCAGTAGTAGGACAGGGCAGAGCAATCAGCCCCAGCATTTT. V usage is TRBV19 and J usage is TRBJ1-5, with 8 bases lining up with TRBD1. The CDR3 extends over 15 amino acids. The junction had 3 bases not matched to a gene; V was cut back by 4 bases and J by 1 base. The germline V gene encodes CDR1 LNHDA and CDR2 SQIVND (reference sequence).

CDR3 sequence (DNA): TGTGCCAGTAGGCAACAGGGGGACACTGAAGCTTTCTTT. This gives the protein CASRQQGDTEAFF. This chain connects TRBV19 to TRBJ1-1, with 8 bases that match TRBD1. With 6 bases clipped from V and 3 bases from J, the junction kept 3 bases outside the gene matches. Per the germline V gene, CDR1 is LNHDA and CDR2 is SQIVND (reference sequence). The CDR3 contains 13 residues.

The chain recombines TRBV2 with TRBJ2-1; 9 positions match TRBD2. Germline V gene sequence: CDR1 SNHLY, CDR2 FYNNEI. The CDR3 spans 19 residues. V gave up 5 bases and J gave up 0 bases; unmatched junction bases: 14. Here the CDR3 reads CASSTTGTSRISSYNEQFF. The CDR3 nucleotides read TGTGCCAGCAGTACTACCGGGACTAGCCGAATCAGCTCCTACAATGAGCAGTTCTTC.

This chain joins TRBV5-4 and TRBJ2-5, with TRBD2 identical over 10 bases. V gave up 3 bases and J gave up 3 bases; unmatched junction bases: 5. Looked up from germline, CDR1 is SGHNT and CDR2 is YYREEE (reference sequence). There are 15 residues in the CDR3. CDR3 sequence: CASSSGLAGEETQYF. The CDR3 DNA follows: TGTGCCAGCAGCTCTGGGCTAGCGGGGGAAGAGACCCAGTACTTC.